The clone carrying this T cell receptor (beta chain) came up a few times. The protocol was immunoSEQ multiplex PCR, while the TCRdb copy is restricted to in-frame clones and leaves out a portion. The table lists around 76,000 clones, 86% of them singletons. The length of the CDR3 is 14 residues. V dropped 0 bases and J dropped 5 bases, with 11 bases sitting between them. Germline V gene sequence: CDR1 SGDLS, CDR2 YYNGEE. The sample originates from a study of OX40 agonist ivuxolimab in advanced cancers. This chain links TRBV9 with TRBJ2-5, with D perhaps TRBD2 (5 bases). The origin of this receptor is an adult with an advanced solid tumor such as melanoma, head and neck, liver or kidney cancer. The starting material was CD4+ or CD8+ T cells sorted from blood, obtained in a trial of the OX40 agonist ivuxolimab. The CDR3 DNA reads as TGTGCCAGCAGCGTAGTAGGGTCGGGGGAGACCCAGTACTTC. This codes for CASSVVGSGETQYF. Supplemented by reference TRBV9 and TRBJ2-5, the full variable domain reads DSGVTQTPKHLITATGQRVTLRCSPRSGDLSVYWYQQSLDQGLQFLIQYYNGEERAKGNILERFSAQQFPDLHSELNLSSLELGDSALYFCASSVVGSGETQYFGPGTRLLVL.